A single sample is the source of the 2 T cell receptor beta chains below, sequenced in a study of blood T cell repertoires in COVID-19. The method was immunoSEQ multiplex PCR; TCRdb's version includes in-frame clones alone and lacks a portion of them. The sample has 130,000 or so clones, around 84% seen once; the top ten hold under 10%. Specimen: peripheral blood. These receptors originate from a man younger than 45 with COVID-19, enrolled during active disease.

The genes are TRBV2 and TRBJ2-7, with D maybe TRBD2 (6 bases). CDR1 and CDR2 (germline): SNHLY, FYNNEI. CDR3 length: 13 residues. The ends were cut back, 3 bases at V and 3 bases at J, with 9 bases in the middle. As DNA, the CDR3 is TGTGCCAGCAGTGATGGAGGGAACTACGAGCAGTACTTC. It yields the protein CASSDGGNYEQYF. The full variable domain, with the rest looked up from reference TRBV2 and TRBJ2-7, is EPEVTQTPSHQVTQMGQEVILRCVPISNHLYFYWYRQILGQKVEFLVSFYNNEISEKSEIFDDQFSVERPDGSNFTLKIRSTKLEDSAMYFCASSDGGNYEQYFGPGTRLTVT.

The chain joins TRBV12-3 or TRBV12-4 to TRBJ1-2; TRBD1 agrees at 10 bases. The CDR3 runs to 13 residues. The junction had 3 bases not matched to a gene; V was cut back by 5 bases and J by 6 bases. The CDR3 region has the DNA TGTGCCAGCAGTCTTGGGACAGGGGATGGCTACACCTTC. It yields the protein CASSLGTGDGYTF.